This record concerns one T cell receptor beta chain sequence. TCRdb called the reads again in MiXCR, with one record for every CDR3 protein. This table holds about 490,000 distinct CDR3 sequences, less than 30% found once. This CDR3 has 16 amino acids. The V and J ends lost 7 bases and 5 bases, in that order; junction bases with no gene match: 11. CDR1 and CDR2 (germline): MNHEY, SVGEGT. These data originate in a study of T cell repertoires in cytomegalovirus infection. This clonotype was sampled from a human donor in good health (CMV status not recorded). Some clones in this sample may be carry-over from other donors' samples. The chain recombines TRBV6-2 or TRBV6-3 with TRBJ2-3, with 11 bases fitting TRBD2. Sequencing was performed on PBMCs. CDR3 in amino acids: CASKGTSGIPIDTQYF. For the CDR3, the DNA is TGTGCCAGCAAGGGGACTAGCGGAATACCAATAGATACGCAGTATTTT.